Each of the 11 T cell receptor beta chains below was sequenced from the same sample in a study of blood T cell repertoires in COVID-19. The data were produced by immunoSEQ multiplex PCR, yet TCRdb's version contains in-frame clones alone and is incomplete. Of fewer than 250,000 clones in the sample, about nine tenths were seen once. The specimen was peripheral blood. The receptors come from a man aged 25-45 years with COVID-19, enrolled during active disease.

The CDR3 spells CASGTGRPLKLPFSTDTQYF. CDR3 coding DNA: TGTGCCAGCGGGACAGGGCGCCCTCTCAAACTTCCCTTTAGCACAGATACGCAGTATTTT. The J gene is TRBJ2-3, the V gene TRBV21-1; whether TRBD1, the table's D call, matches the DNA was not checked. TRBV21-1 is a pseudogene segment. This CDR3 contains 20 residues.

Here the CDR3 reads CASSQEITGGDTEAFF. The CDR3 DNA follows: TGTGCCAGCAGCCAAGAGATCACAGGAGGGGACACTGAAGCTTTCTTT. This chain uses TRBV4-2 with TRBJ1-1, with a tentative D call TRBD1 (5 bases). The germline V gene has CDR1 LGHNA and CDR2 YNFKEQ. V lost 0 bases and J lost 3, with 14 bases in between. The length of the CDR3 is 16 residues.

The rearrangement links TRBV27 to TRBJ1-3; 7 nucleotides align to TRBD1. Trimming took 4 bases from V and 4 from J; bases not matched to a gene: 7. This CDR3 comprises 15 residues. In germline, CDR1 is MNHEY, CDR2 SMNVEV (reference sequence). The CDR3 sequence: CASSSARTGGNTIYF. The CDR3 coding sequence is TGTGCCAGCAGTTCCGCCCGGACAGGCGGAAACACCATATATTTT.

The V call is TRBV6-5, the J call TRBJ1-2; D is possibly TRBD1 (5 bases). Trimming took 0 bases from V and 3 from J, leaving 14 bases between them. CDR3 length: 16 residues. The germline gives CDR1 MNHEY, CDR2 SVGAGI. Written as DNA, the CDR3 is TGTGCCAGCAGTTACTCGACGGGCCGGGGGGACTATGGCTACACCTTC. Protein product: CASSYSTGRGDYGYTF.

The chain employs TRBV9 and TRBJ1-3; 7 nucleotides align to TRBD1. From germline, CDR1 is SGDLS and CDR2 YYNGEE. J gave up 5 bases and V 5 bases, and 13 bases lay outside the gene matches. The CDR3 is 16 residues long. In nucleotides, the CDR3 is TGTGCCAGCAGTGTCAATCCGGACAGGTACAGAAACACCATATATTTT. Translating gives CASSVNPDRYRNTIYF.

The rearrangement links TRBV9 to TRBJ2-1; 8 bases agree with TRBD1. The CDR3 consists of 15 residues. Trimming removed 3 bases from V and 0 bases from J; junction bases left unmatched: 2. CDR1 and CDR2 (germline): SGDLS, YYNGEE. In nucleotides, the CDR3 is TGTGCCAGCAGCGCGACAGGGGCCTCCTACAATGAGCAGTTCTTC. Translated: CASSATGASYNEQFF.

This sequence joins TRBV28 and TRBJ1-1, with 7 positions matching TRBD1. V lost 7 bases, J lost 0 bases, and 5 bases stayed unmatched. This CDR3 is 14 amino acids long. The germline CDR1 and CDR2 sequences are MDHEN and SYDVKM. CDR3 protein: CASTTGALNTEAFF. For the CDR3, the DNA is TGTGCCAGCACCACAGGGGCACTGAACACTGAAGCTTTCTTT.

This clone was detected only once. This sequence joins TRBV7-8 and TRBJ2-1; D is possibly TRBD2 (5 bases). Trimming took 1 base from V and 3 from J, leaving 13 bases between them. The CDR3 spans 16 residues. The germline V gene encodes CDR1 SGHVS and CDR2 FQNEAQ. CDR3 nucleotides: TGTGCCAGCAGCTTAGAGTGGCTAGCTCTCTACAATGAGCAGTTCTTC. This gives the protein CASSLEWLALYNEQFF.

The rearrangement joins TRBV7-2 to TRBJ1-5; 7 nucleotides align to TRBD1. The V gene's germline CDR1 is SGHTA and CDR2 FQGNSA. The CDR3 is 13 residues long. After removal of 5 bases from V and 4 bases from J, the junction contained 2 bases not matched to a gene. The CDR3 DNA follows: TGTGCCAGCAGCCCAGGGGGAAATCAGCCCCAGCATTTT. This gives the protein CASSPGGNQPQHF.

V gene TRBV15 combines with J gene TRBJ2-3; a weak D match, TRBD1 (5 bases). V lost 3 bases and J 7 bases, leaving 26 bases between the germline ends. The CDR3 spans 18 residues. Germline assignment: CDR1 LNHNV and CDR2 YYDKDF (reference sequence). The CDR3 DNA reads TGTGCCACCAGCAGGAAGCCCGACAGAGGCCTATCTTCTAATACGCAGTATTTT. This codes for CATSRKPDRGLSSNTQYF.

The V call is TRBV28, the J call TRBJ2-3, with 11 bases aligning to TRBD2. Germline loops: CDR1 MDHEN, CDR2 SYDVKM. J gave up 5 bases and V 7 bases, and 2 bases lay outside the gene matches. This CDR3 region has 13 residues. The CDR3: CASILAGGDTQYF. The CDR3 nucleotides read TGTGCCAGCATCCTAGCGGGAGGAGATACGCAGTATTTT.